The 32 T cell receptor beta chains below were found in one sample sequenced in a study of blood T cell repertoires in COVID-19 (dated by TCRdb to about 2020). The library came from the immunoSEQ multiplex PCR assay. TCRdb took this table from immuneACCESS and kept in-frame rearrangements with V and J called. Such tables lack part of the clones; where checked against another copy, unresolved V genes explain under half of the gap, and the rest is unexplained. The sample table contains 90,000 to 130,000 clones; only one count was recorded for about 70% of them. The biggest ten clones account for 6.5% to 8.5% of the sample. Specimen: peripheral blood. All receptors derive from a woman aged 55-70 years with acute or convalescent COVID-19.

This clone was picked up a small number of times. The J gene is TRBJ2-3, the V gene TRBV30; 10 bases map to TRBD1. The CDR3 is 14 amino acids. Trimming took 4 bases from V and 3 from J; bases not matched to a gene: 4. Germline lookup yields CDR1 GTSNPN and CDR2 SVGIG (reference sequence). CDR3 sequence reads: CAWTGTGDTDTQYF. CDR3 bases: TGTGCCTGGACCGGGACAGGGGATACAGATACGCAGTATTTT.

In nucleotides, the CDR3 is TGCGCCAGCAGCTTGACAGTCTCTGGGGCCAACGTCCTGACTTTC. As protein: CASSLTVSGANVLTF. The J gene is TRBJ2-6, the V gene TRBV5-1; no reliable D call. The CDR3 totals 15 residues. The V and J ends lost 1 base and 0 bases respectively, with 5 bases between them. CDR1 is SGHRS and CDR2 is YFSETQ in the germline V gene.

V usage is TRBV11-2 and J usage is TRBJ1-2; D might be TRBD1 (6 bases). V was shortened by 1 base and J by 3 bases, with 6 bases between the two germline ends. Germline CDR1 is SGHAT and CDR2 is FQNNGV. The CDR3 loop spans 13 amino acids. DNA for the CDR3: TGTGCCAGCAGCTTAGCAGGGGACTATGGCTACACCTTC. Translating it yields CASSLAGDYGYTF.

The CDR3 coding sequence is TGTGCCAGCAGTGGGTTGGACAAGAGGTCCTACGAGCAGTACTTC. This encodes CASSGLDKRSYEQYF. The V call is TRBV2, the J call TRBJ2-7, with D possibly being TRBD1 (5 bases). The V gene lost 4 bases and the J gene lost 1 base, with 14 bases spanning the gap. CDR3 length equals 15 residues. The germline gives CDR1 SNHLY, CDR2 FYNNEI.

This clone showed up just a few times. The chain uses TRBV5-1 and TRBJ1-6, with D tentatively TRBD1 (6 bases). Germline CDR1 SGHRS, CDR2 YFSETQ. The CDR3 length is 16 residues. Trimming took 4 bases from V and 5 from J, leaving 16 bases between them. The CDR3 bases are TGCGCCAGCAGCCTTAAACAGGGTGGTGATAATTCACCCCTCCACTTT. Translating it yields CASSLKQGGDNSPLHF.

The gene calls are TRBV2 and TRBJ1-5; 10 bases map to TRBD1. This CDR3 has 16 amino acids. V was clipped by 7 bases and J by 2 bases; unmatched bases: 8. CDR1 SNHLY and CDR2 FYNNEI come from the germline V gene. The CDR3 here is CASTGQGGFGNQPQHF. In DNA form, the CDR3 reads TGTGCCAGCACCGGACAGGGGGGTTTTGGCAATCAGCCCCAGCATTTT. Based on the CDR3 plus reference TRBV2 and TRBJ1-5, the full variable domain is EPEVTQTPSHQVTQMGQEVILRCVPISNHLYFYWYRQILGQKVEFLVSFYNNEISEKSEIFDDQFSVERPDGSNFTLKIRSTKLEDSAMYFCASTGQGGFGNQPQHFGDGTRLSIL.

This clone came up a few times. The CDR3 DNA is TGTGCCAGCAGCCAAGTAACGGGTCCCCGGCGCGTGACCGGGGAGCTGTTTTTT. It yields the protein CASSQVTGPRRVTGELFF. The chain has TRBV3-1 (or the pseudogene TRBV3-2) and TRBJ2-2; D uncertain. CDR3 size: 18 residues. The V gene's germline CDR1 is LGHDT and CDR2 YNNKEL (reference sequence). V dropped 1 base and J dropped 5 bases, with 20 bases sitting between them.

The J gene is TRBJ2-2, the V gene TRBV2; 10 bases fit TRBD2. The CDR3 has 15 residues. Unmatched junction bases numbered 5, after V lost 6 bases and J lost 4 bases. Germline CDR1 SNHLY, CDR2 FYNNEI. CDR3 sequence reads: CASRKLAGSTGELFF. The CDR3 DNA follows: TGTGCCAGCAGAAAACTAGCGGGGAGCACCGGGGAGCTGTTTTTT. The full variable domain, rest sourced from reference TRBV2 and TRBJ2-2, is EPEVTQTPSHQVTQMGQEVILRCVPISNHLYFYWYRQILGQKVEFLVSFYNNEISEKSEIFDDQFSVERPDGSNFTLKIRSTKLEDSAMYFCASRKLAGSTGELFFGEGSRLTVL.

This chain joins TRBV10-3 and TRBJ1-1; D is perhaps TRBD1 (6 bases). CDR3 length: 12 amino acids. Trimming pared 11 bases from V and 4 bases from J, leaving 14 bases between. Germline V CDR1 and CDR2: ENHRY, SYGVKD. CDR3: CAVQKGGTEAFF. The CDR3 DNA reads as TGTGCCGTCCAGAAAGGGGGCACTGAAGCTTTCTTT.

The chain couples TRBV28 to TRBJ1-1, with D maybe TRBD1 (6 bases). Germline CDR1 is MDHEN and CDR2 is SYDVKM. The CDR3 contains 14 residues. The ends were cut back, 6 bases at V and 6 bases at J, with 17 bases in the middle. The CDR3 here is CASRYGGGRPEAFF. Written as DNA, the CDR3 is TGTGCCAGCAGGTACGGGGGGGGGCGTCCTGAAGCTTTCTTT.

In regard to this clone: Distinct nucleotide sequences in the sample also encode this CDR3. V and J are TRBV7-9 and TRBJ1-2; D is possibly TRBD1 (6 bases). With 1 base removed from V and 6 bases from J, the gap between germline ends came to 6 bases. Germline CDR1 reads SEHNR; CDR2 reads FQNEAQ (reference sequence). The CDR3 contains 12 residues. CDR3 nucleotides: TGTGCCAGCAGCTTAGACAGGGATGGCTACACCTTC. Residues: CASSLDRDGYTF.

CDR3 nucleotides: TGTGCCAGCAGTTACGGACAGAGAAATCAGCCCCAGCATTTT. Amino acids: CASSYGQRNQPQHF. The rearrangement uses TRBV6-2 or TRBV6-3 and TRBJ1-5, with D possibly TRBD1 on 6 matching bases. Germline lookup yields CDR1 MNHEY and CDR2 SVGEGT. The CDR3 is 14 amino acids. Trimming shortened V by 2 bases and J by 4 bases, and 9 bases separated the two germline ends.

V is TRBV5-8 and J is TRBJ2-2, with 10 positions matching TRBD1. This CDR3 is built from 15 residues. Trimming removed 8 bases from V and 4 bases from J; junction bases left unmatched: 8. The germline CDR1 and CDR2 sequences are SGHTS and YDEGEE. The CDR3 protein is CARTRQGALTGELFF. For the CDR3, the DNA is TGTGCCAGGACCAGACAGGGGGCGCTCACCGGGGAGCTGTTTTTT.

J is TRBJ2-7 and V is TRBV6-1; D is possibly TRBD1 (5 bases). Germline loops: CDR1 MNHNS, CDR2 SASEGT. The CDR3 runs to 13 residues. Trimming removed 5 bases at V and 2 bases at J, with 10 bases between. The CDR3 DNA follows: TGTGCCAGCAGTTATGACAGAACCTACGAGCAGTACTTC. It is translated as CASSYDRTYEQYF.

The rearrangement uses TRBV7-2 and TRBJ2-2; D might be TRBD1 (6 bases). From germline, CDR1 is SGHTA and CDR2 FQGNSA. This CDR3 is built from 17 residues. V was trimmed by 5 bases and J by 1 base, leaving 17 bases between them. The CDR3 here is CASSRGKGGVNTGELFF. The CDR3 nucleotides read TGTGCCAGCAGCAGAGGAAAAGGGGGTGTGAACACCGGGGAGCTGTTTTTT.

The sample holds many counts of this clone. The genes are TRBV24-1 and TRBJ1-5; tentatively, D is TRBD1 (6 bases). The CDR3 length is 15 residues. Germline V lookup: CDR1 KGHDR, CDR2 SFDVKD. Between the trimmed V and J ends, which lost 6 bases and 5 bases, there was a span of 16 bases. In DNA, the CDR3 is TGTGCCACCAGTTCGTCGCGAGGGGGGGATCAGCCCCAGCATTTT. It codes for CATSSSRGGDQPQHF.

By share, this clone ranks as medium-sized. This chain connects TRBV6-1 to TRBJ2-7; unclear D gene. Trimming stripped 2 bases from V and 4 bases from J, with 6 bases between. The CDR3 sequence is 12 residues long. CDR1 and CDR2 (germline): MNHNS, SASEGT. The DNA of the CDR3 is TGTGCCAGCAGTGAACTAGTTTACGAGCAGTACTTC. Protein sequence: CASSELVYEQYF.

The sample holds a few counts of this clone. The chain is built from TRBV5-1 and TRBJ1-1, with 7 bases that match TRBD1. Germline CDR1 is SGHRS and CDR2 is YFSETQ. J lost 4 bases, V lost 4 bases, and 7 bases had no gene match. The CDR3 is made up of 14 amino acids. The CDR3 here is CASSVTGKVTEAFF. CDR3 in DNA: TGCGCCAGCAGCGTGACAGGGAAAGTCACTGAAGCTTTCTTT.

This sequence joins TRBV24-1 and TRBJ1-4; perhaps TRBD1 as D (5 bases). With 4 bases removed from V and 6 bases from J, the gap between germline ends came to 14 bases. The germline CDR1 and CDR2 sequences are KGHDR and SFDVKD. This CDR3 is 15 amino acids long. CDR3 in amino acids: CATSDSGLTHEKLFF. The CDR3 nucleotides are TGTGCCACCAGTGACTCAGGGTTAACCCATGAAAAACTGTTTTTT.

As regards this clone: At one end, the junction sequence differs from germline, possibly due to a read error. This chain uses TRBV6-1 with TRBJ1-2; D ambiguous. This CDR3 comprises 13 residues. The germline CDR1 and CDR2 sequences are MNHNS and SASEGT. CDR3 sequence reads: CASREALAYGYTF. The CDR3 coding sequence is TGTGCCAGCAGGGAAGCATTAGCCTATGGCTACACCTTC.

The chain joins TRBV5-1 to TRBJ2-5; 12 bases line up with TRBD2. The CDR3 is 14 residues long. V lost 3 bases and J lost 3; bases outside the gene matches: 0. Germline values: CDR1 SGHRS, CDR2 YFSETQ. CDR3 coding DNA: TGCGCCAGCAGCTGGACTAGCGGGAAAGAGACCCAGTACTTC. Its translation: CASSWTSGKETQYF. Combining the CDR3 with reference TRBV5-1 and TRBJ2-5 gives the whole variable domain KAGVTQTPRYLIKTRGQQVTLSCSPISGHRSVSWYQQTPGQGLQFLFEYFSETQRNKGNFPGRFSGRQFSNSRSEMNVSTLELGDSALYLCASSWTSGKETQYFGPGTRLLVL.

V and J are TRBV7-2 and TRBJ2-1, with a possible D match to TRBD2 (5 bases). This CDR3 has 13 residues. Germline V gives CDR1 SGHTA, CDR2 FQGNSA. V lost 1 base to trimming and J lost 15 bases, with 16 bases between them. The CDR3 region is CASSLERAARGFF. In DNA form, the CDR3 reads TGTGCCAGCAGCTTAGAAAGGGCGGCCCGGGGGTTCTTC.

The chain combines TRBV2 with TRBJ2-4, with 7 bases identical to TRBD1. The CDR3 consists of 15 residues. Germline V gives CDR1 SNHLY, CDR2 FYNNEI. Germline trimming cut 8 bases from V and 0 bases from J; bases unmatched to any gene: 7. CDR3 nucleotides: TGTGCCAGCGACCCGGGACAGCGAGCCAAAAACATTCAGTACTTC. As protein: CASDPGQRAKNIQYF.

The gene calls are TRBV10-2 and TRBJ1-1; 9 bases line up with TRBD1. This CDR3 comprises 15 residues. The V and J ends lost 5 bases and 3 bases, in that order; junction bases with no gene match: 7. CDR1 is WSHSY and CDR2 is SAAADI in the germline V gene. The CDR3 region is CASSFSRDRDTEAFF. CDR3 coding DNA: TGCGCCAGCAGTTTCTCCCGGGACAGGGACACTGAAGCTTTCTTT.

This clone has just a few counts. Additional DNA sequences in this sample encode the identical CDR3. The chain carries TRBV7-2 and TRBJ2-2; possibly TRBD1 for D (6 bases). Germline lookup yields CDR1 SGHTA and CDR2 FQGNSA. The CDR3 contains 13 residues. Trimming took off 5 bases at V and 4 bases at J, with 8 bases between the two ends. CDR3 DNA sequence: TGTGCCAGCAGCCCACAGGGCACCGGGGAGCTGTTTTTT. Translation gives CASSPQGTGELFF.

This chain uses TRBV24-1 with TRBJ2-1; 7 nucleotides agree with TRBD2. V gave up 2 bases and J gave up 0 bases; unmatched junction bases: 3. Germline V gene sequence: CDR1 KGHDR, CDR2 SFDVKD. This CDR3 contains 16 residues. CDR3 protein: CATSDSRGSSYNEQFF. The CDR3, as DNA: TGTGCCACCAGTGATTCGCGGGGGAGCTCCTACAATGAGCAGTTCTTC.

This sequence joins TRBV5-8 and TRBJ1-2; 9 bases agree with TRBD1. V lost 4 bases, J lost 4 bases, and 8 bases stayed unmatched. Germline V gene lookup returns CDR1 SGHTS and CDR2 YDEGEE. CDR3 length: 15 amino acids. Here the CDR3 DNA reads TGTGCCAGCAGCCCATGGACAGGGGCAGGCTATGGCTACACCTTC. Protein: CASSPWTGAGYGYTF.

The chain couples TRBV6-5 to TRBJ2-7; a possible D gene is TRBD1 (6 bases). The CDR3 has 15 amino acids. The germline V gene has CDR1 MNHEY and CDR2 SVGAGI. Between the trimmed V and J ends, which lost 0 bases and 5 bases, there was a span of 14 bases. This chain's CDR3 is CASSYSIQGNHEQYF. CDR3 in DNA: TGTGCCAGCAGTTACTCGATACAGGGTAACCACGAGCAGTACTTC.

The genes are TRBV6-2 or TRBV6-3 and TRBJ1-2; 7 bases line up with TRBD1. CDR1 MNHEY and CDR2 SVGEGT come from the germline V gene. The V segment lost 4 bases and the J segment 5 bases; nucleotides outside the gene matches: 7. The CDR3 is made up of 14 amino acids. The CDR3 coding sequence is TGTGCCAGCAGTTTCTGGACAGGTCCATATGGCTACACCTTC. Amino acids: CASSFWTGPYGYTF.

Only one count was recorded for this clone. This chain uses TRBV5-4 with TRBJ1-1, with D tentatively TRBD1 (5 bases). This CDR3 is built from 14 residues. Germline V gene lookup returns CDR1 SGHNT and CDR2 YYREEE (reference sequence). Trimming shortened V by 6 bases and J by 4 bases, and 16 bases separated the two germline ends. CDR3 nucleotides: TGTGCCAGCACCTTTAGGGGCGGTGGCACTGAAGCTTTCTTT. Its translation is CASTFRGGGTEAFF.

In nucleotides, the CDR3 is TGTGCCAGCAACAGCTACGAGCAGTACTTC. It yields the protein CASNSYEQYF. The rearrangement joins TRBV6-5 to TRBJ2-7; D remains ambiguous. The germline V gene encodes CDR1 MNHEY and CDR2 SVGAGI. V shed 7 bases and J shed 3 bases, with 4 bases lying between them. This CDR3 comprises 10 residues.

The chain employs TRBV18 and TRBJ1-5; TRBD1 aligns across 12 bases. V trimming: 0 bases; J trimming: 3 bases; junction bases outside the gene matches: 6. The germline V gene has CDR1 KGHSH and CDR2 LQKENI. The CDR3 contains 18 residues. CDR3 sequence reads: CASSPPGTGGRNNQPQHF. The CDR3 DNA reads as TGTGCCAGCTCACCACCTGGGACAGGGGGCCGGAACAATCAGCCCCAGCATTTT.